The entry that follows covers one TCR beta chain sequence. The antigen it recognizes is unknown. CDR1 and CDR2 are drawn from the germline V gene (reference sequence): LGHDT, YNNKEL. The CDR3 measures 17 amino acids from cysteine to phenylalanine. The record lacks a DNA sequence. These data belong to a study of T cells expressing NK-cell markers (TCRdb year 2020). With respect to the entire study: In sorted CD3+CD56+NKG2C+, CD3+CD56+NKG2C- and CD3+CD56-NKG2C+ T-cell subsets from 7 to 9 donors, TCR beta-chain repertoires were profiled. Among the eight sequenced donors, only one was HCMV-seronegative, while the other seven were HCMV-seropositive. The study sequenced eight donors, all healthy volunteers chosen at random: three men and five women. Sequencing of the libraries produced 2 x 150 bp reads on Illumina HiSeq 2000/2500, MiSeq or NextSeq. The study at large found these results: It remained unclear whether the expanded NKG2C-expressing T cell clones were specific for HCMV antigens. For 6 or 7 donors, the dominant CD3+CD56+NKG2C+ clonotypes were among the top 10 CD8+ clonotypes and accounted for about 1.0-8% of CD8+ T cells. Those dominant clonotypes were again the most abundant among CD3+CD56-NKG2C+ cells in a few donors, at roughly 25-60.1%.

A commercial ELISA kit detecting HCMV-specific IgG in serum was used to determine HCMV serostatus. Peripheral blood mononuclear cells were isolated from blood by Ficoll density gradient centrifugation. Instrument used: Illumina HiSeq 2000. TCR beta cDNA libraries were prepared using 5'RACE template switching, which introduced a universal primer site and unique molecular identifiers. Synthesis of cDNA was primed from the TCR beta constant segment and was followed by two consecutive PCR amplification steps. Concerning the study's data processing: Reads were demultiplexed and grouped by UMI with MIGEC, and clonotypes were assembled and quantified with MiTCR. Only TCR cDNA sequences supported by at least two reads were kept to exclude erroneous sequences. Downstream repertoire analysis used the tcR package, and clonotypes were matched across fractions by CDR3 nucleotide sequence plus V segment. Antigen specificity was annotated against VDJdb with VDJmatch, allowing one amino acid substitution in CDR3. Reprocessed by TCRdb, the reads give a single entry per CDR3 protein sequence, without DNA. The V and J calls and clone size come from TCRdb's table, not from the authors' own analysis. The table for this sample records about 260,000 distinct CDR3 sequences. The ten largest clones capture around 4.3% of the sample.

Source material: blood T cells: a sorted CD56 or NKG2C T cell subset, CD4+ or CD8+ T cells, or bulk PBMC T cells (not recorded which). The receptor comes from a woman between 18 and 70 years old in good health. The chain employs TRBV3-1 and TRBJ2-1. The CDR3: CASSQEGLSELYNEQFF.